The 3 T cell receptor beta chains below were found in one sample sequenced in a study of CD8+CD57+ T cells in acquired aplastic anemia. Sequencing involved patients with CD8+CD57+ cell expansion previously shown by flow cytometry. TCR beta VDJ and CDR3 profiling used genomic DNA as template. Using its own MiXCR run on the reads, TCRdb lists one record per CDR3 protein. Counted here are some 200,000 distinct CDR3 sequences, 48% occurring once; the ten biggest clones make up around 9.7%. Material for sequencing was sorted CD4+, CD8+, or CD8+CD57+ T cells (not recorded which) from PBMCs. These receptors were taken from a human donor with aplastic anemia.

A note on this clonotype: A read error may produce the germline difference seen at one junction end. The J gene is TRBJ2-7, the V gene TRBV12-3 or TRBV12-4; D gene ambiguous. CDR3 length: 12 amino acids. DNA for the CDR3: TGTGCCAGCAGTTTTTTACCAGTCCTCGGTCACTTC. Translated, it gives CASSFLPVLGHF.

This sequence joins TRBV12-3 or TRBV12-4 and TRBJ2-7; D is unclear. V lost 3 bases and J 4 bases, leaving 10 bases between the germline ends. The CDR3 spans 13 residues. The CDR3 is CASSLRSEYEQYF. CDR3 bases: TGTGCCAGCAGTTTGAGGTCAGAATACGAGCAGTACTTC.

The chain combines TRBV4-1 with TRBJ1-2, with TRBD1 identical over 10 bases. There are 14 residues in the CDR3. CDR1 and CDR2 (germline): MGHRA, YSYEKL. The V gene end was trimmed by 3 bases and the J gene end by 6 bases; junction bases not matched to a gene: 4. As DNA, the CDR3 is TGCGCCAGCAGCCACCCCGGGACAGGGGATGGCTACACCTTC. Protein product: CASSHPGTGDGYTF.